The 21 T cell receptor beta chains presented below share a single source sample, sequenced in a study of CD8+ T cells in alopecia areata. Extraction of RNA preceded its reverse transcription into cDNA, which served as the sequencing template. TCRdb's table, derived via immunoSEQ multiplex PCR, lists solely in-frame clones and lacks some. The top ten hold around 25% of the sample, which has 90,000 to 120,000 clones, less than 90% seen once. Treatment described: oral pan-JAK inhibitor, 5-10 mg twice daily. This specimen consisted of CD8+ T cells sorted from blood, obtained at week 24, from a patient treated with tofacitinib. Receptors originate from a human donor with alopecia areata.

The chain couples TRBV5-5 to TRBJ1-4, with TRBD1 as a possible D gene (5 bases). The length of the CDR3 is 16 residues. Germline V CDR1 and CDR2: SGHKS, YYEKEE (reference sequence). V was cut by 0 bases and J by 5 bases, with 14 bases left in between. In DNA, the CDR3 is TGTGCCAGCAGCTTGGGGATAGGGGCCGCAAATGAAAAACTGTTTTTT. This translates into CASSLGIGAANEKLFF.

The chain combines TRBV7-9 with TRBJ1-2; 7 nucleotides align to TRBD1. The CDR3 extends over 15 amino acids. Germline CDR1 is SEHNR and CDR2 is FQNEAQ (reference sequence). V shed 5 bases, J shed 4 bases, and the junction held 10 bases outside the gene matches. The CDR3 spells CASSPTGDAAYGYTF. In DNA form, the CDR3 reads TGTGCCAGCAGCCCAACAGGGGATGCGGCCTATGGCTACACCTTC. The entire variable domain, with the rest obtained from reference TRBV7-9 and TRBJ1-2, is as follows: DTGVSQNPRHKITKRGQNVTFRCDPISEHNRLYWYRQTLGQGPEFLTYFQNEAQLEKSRLLSDRFSAERPKGSFSTLEIQRTEQGDSAMYLCASSPTGDAAYGYTFGSGTRLTVV.

The V and J genes are TRBV5-1 and TRBJ2-7, with TRBD1 matching 9 bases. The CDR3 runs 15 residues. Germline assignment: CDR1 SGHRS and CDR2 YFSETQ. V was clipped by 9 bases and J by 2 bases; unmatched bases: 12. The CDR3, as DNA: TGCGCCAAGCCCAATGGACGGGACAGGGCCTACGAGCAGTACTTC. Its protein product is CAKPNGRDRAYEQYF.

V and J are TRBV9 and TRBJ2-5; the D is unclear. The CDR3 sequence is 15 residues long. V was shortened by 2 bases and J by 4 bases, with 15 bases between the two germline ends. The germline V gene encodes CDR1 SGDLS and CDR2 YYNGEE. Here the CDR3 reads CASSVWWSSGETQYF. CDR3 coding DNA: TGTGCCAGCAGCGTTTGGTGGAGTAGTGGAGAGACCCAGTACTTC. Full variable domain (remainder filled in from reference TRBV9 and TRBJ2-5): DSGVTQTPKHLITATGQRVTLRCSPRSGDLSVYWYQQSLDQGLQFLIQYYNGEERAKGNILERFSAQQFPDLHSELNLSSLELGDSALYFCASSVWWSSGETQYFGPGTRLLVL.

The chain joins TRBV6-5 to TRBJ2-5, with D unclear. CDR1 is MNHEY, CDR2 SVGAGI, per germline. The CDR3 is 14 amino acids. Trimming pared 4 bases from V and 7 bases from J, leaving 16 bases between. CDR3: CASSFRVGLGTQYF. The CDR3, as DNA: TGTGCCAGCAGTTTTCGGGTGGGCCTTGGGACCCAGTACTTC.

V and J are TRBV29-1 and TRBJ2-1; TRBD1 matches 7 bases. Germline CDR1 SQVTM, CDR2 ANQGSEA. The CDR3 has 14 residues. Unmatched junction bases numbered 6, after V lost 7 bases and J lost 0 bases. CDR3 nucleotides: TGCAGCGCCACGGGACAGAGCTCCTACAATGAGCAGTTCTTC. Translated, it gives CSATGQSSYNEQFF.

CDR3 nucleotides: TGTGCCAGCAGCGTCAGAGCGGGGGCTAGCACAGATACGCAGTATTTT. Protein: CASSVRAGASTDTQYF. The gene calls are TRBV9 and TRBJ2-3; 8 nucleotides agree with TRBD2. V shed 2 bases and J 0 bases; nucleotides not matched to a gene: 5. Per the germline V gene, CDR1 is SGDLS and CDR2 is YYNGEE. The CDR3 is 16 residues long.

The chain is built from TRBV25-1 and TRBJ2-2; TRBD1 aligns across 10 bases. The V and J ends lost 3 bases and 3 bases, in that order; junction bases with no gene match: 4. The length of the CDR3 is 16 residues. Germline-derived CDR1 and CDR2 are MGHDK and SYGVNS. The CDR3 reads CASSDSGTGDTGELFF. The CDR3 DNA is TGTGCCAGCAGTGACTCCGGGACAGGGGACACCGGGGAGCTGTTTTTT.

The chain carries TRBV7-2 and TRBJ2-7; tentatively, D is TRBD1 or TRBD2 (5 bases each). Germline V gene sequence: CDR1 SGHTA, CDR2 FQGNSA. The V gene lost 1 base and the J gene lost 0 bases, with 10 bases spanning the gap. This CDR3 has 15 amino acids. The CDR3 loop is CASSLEGTDSYEQYF. CDR3 coding DNA: TGTGCCAGCAGCTTAGAGGGGACGGACTCCTACGAGCAGTACTTC.

The genes are TRBV2 and TRBJ1-5; D ambiguous. This CDR3 has 15 amino acids. V lost 1 base, J lost 5 bases, and 12 bases lay in between. Germline V gene lookup returns CDR1 SNHLY and CDR2 FYNNEI. As DNA, the CDR3 is TGTGCCAGCAGTGAAGGCGTCGTGTCGGATCAGCCCCAGCATTTT. Translation gives CASSEGVVSDQPQHF.

This clone occurred once. V and J are TRBV13 and TRBJ2-7; D call uncertain. The CDR3 extends over 14 amino acids. V lost 5 bases to trimming and J lost 4 bases, with 15 bases between them. Looked up from germline, CDR1 is PRHDT and CDR2 is FYEKMQ (reference sequence). Here the CDR3 reads CASSTRLASYEQYF. In DNA form, the CDR3 reads TGTGCCAGCAGCACCCGACTGGCCAGTTACGAGCAGTACTTC. The complete variable domain, with remaining parts taken from reference TRBV13 and TRBJ2-7, reads AAGVIQSPRHLIKEKRETATLKCYPIPRHDTVYWYQQGPGQDPQFLISFYEKMQSDKGSIPDRFSAQQFSDYHSELNMSSLELGDSALYFCASSTRLASYEQYFGPGTRLTVT.

This clone appeared a few times. The gene calls are TRBV7-8 and TRBJ2-7; D may correspond to TRBD1 or TRBD2 (5 bases each). Germline V CDR1 and CDR2: SGHVS, FQNEAQ. V dropped 0 bases and J dropped 2 bases, with 14 bases sitting between them. The CDR3 covers 16 residues. CDR3 loop: CASSLARGLPTYEQYF. CDR3 in DNA: TGTGCCAGCAGCTTAGCGAGGGGTCTTCCCACCTACGAGCAGTACTTC.

The chain links TRBV5-1 to TRBJ1-1; D remains unclear. The CDR3 has 16 amino acids. V was trimmed by 4 bases and J by 0 bases, leaving 16 bases between them. Germline V gene sequence: CDR1 SGHRS, CDR2 YFSETQ. The CDR3 nucleotides read TGCGCCAGCAGCCTACTCCCGTATGTCATGAACACTGAAGCTTTCTTT. This codes for CASSLLPYVMNTEAFF. The variable domain in full, with the rest retrieved from reference TRBV5-1 and TRBJ1-1, is KAGVTQTPRYLIKTRGQQVTLSCSPISGHRSVSWYQQTPGQGLQFLFEYFSETQRNKGNFPGRFSGRQFSNSRSEMNVSTLELGDSALYLCASSLLPYVMNTEAFFGQGTRLTVV.

The chain recombines TRBV4-3 with TRBJ1-1; D is ambiguous. From germline, CDR1 is LGHNA and CDR2 YSLEER. V shed 0 bases and J shed 8 bases, with 10 bases lying between them. There are 13 residues in the CDR3. Written as DNA, the CDR3 is TGCGCCAGCAGCCAAGATAGAGGAGGGGAAGCTTTCTTT. Translated, it gives CASSQDRGGEAFF.

This clone came up once. The V gene is TRBV27, the J gene TRBJ2-7; D perhaps matches TRBD2 (6 bases). Germline CDR1 MNHEY, CDR2 SMNVEV (reference sequence). The CDR3 sequence is 13 residues long. V lost 8 bases, J lost 6 bases, and 17 bases lay in between. The CDR3 spells CASSPGVRGEQYF. In nucleotides, the CDR3 is TGTGCCAGCTCCCCGGGAGTTAGGGGCGAGCAGTACTTC.

The rearrangement links TRBV15 to TRBJ2-1; 8 bases line up with TRBD1. J lost 1 base, V lost 3 bases, and 5 bases had no gene match. Germline V gene data show CDR1 as LNHNV and CDR2 as YYDKDF (reference sequence). The CDR3 extends over 16 amino acids. Here the CDR3 reads CATSRDRDRSYNEQFF. The CDR3 DNA sequence: TGTGCCACCAGCAGGGACCGGGACAGGTCCTACAATGAGCAGTTCTTC. The whole variable domain, remainder taken from reference TRBV15 and TRBJ2-1, is DAMVIQNPRYQVTQFGKPVTLSCSQTLNHNVMYWYQQKSSQAPKLLFHYYDKDFNNEADTPDNFQSRRPNTSFCFLDIRSPGLGDTAMYLCATSRDRDRSYNEQFFGPGTRLTVL.

The chain has TRBV7-9 and TRBJ1-3, with 9 bases identical to TRBD1. The CDR3 runs to 14 residues. V lost 5 bases and J lost 2; bases outside the gene matches: 1. CDR1 SEHNR and CDR2 FQNEAQ come from the germline V gene (reference sequence). The CDR3 DNA reads as TGTGCCAGCAGCCGGACAGGGGCTGGAAACACCATATATTTT. This translates into CASSRTGAGNTIYF.

The rearrangement joins TRBV10-2 to TRBJ2-3; possible D gene TRBD2, 5 bases. Germline CDR1 reads WSHSY; CDR2 reads SAAADI. CDR3 size: 14 residues. Trimming pared 8 bases from V and 2 bases from J, leaving 14 bases between. CDR3 coding DNA: TGCGCCAGCTCAGGAGACTATTCCACAGATACGCAGTATTTT. Encoded protein: CASSGDYSTDTQYF.

This chain joins TRBV2 and TRBJ2-1, with 9 bases identical to TRBD1. With 4 bases clipped from V and 4 bases from J, the junction kept 5 bases outside the gene matches. In germline, CDR1 is SNHLY, CDR2 FYNNEI. The CDR3 sequence is 15 residues long. The CDR3 is CASSATGQGYNEQFF. The CDR3 nucleotides are TGTGCCAGCAGTGCTACGGGACAGGGTTACAATGAGCAGTTCTTC.

The chain has TRBV2 and TRBJ2-2; no definite D call. Germline CDR1 reads SNHLY; CDR2 reads FYNNEI. The germline V and J ends were trimmed by 3 bases and 3 bases, with 8 bases remaining between them. This CDR3 comprises 14 residues. The CDR3 DNA is TGTGCCAGCAGTGACTGGACCGACACCGGGGAGCTGTTTTTT. Its protein is CASSDWTDTGELFF.

This clone was counted a few times. Germline is not matched at one junction end, which may reflect a read error. The chain is built from TRBV7-7 and TRBJ2-5, with D unresolved. The CDR3 extends over 14 amino acids. Germline CDR1 is SSHAT and CDR2 is FNYEAQ (reference sequence). The CDR3, as DNA: TGTGCTAGCAGCTTAGAACCTGAAGGCGAGACCCAGTACTTC. It codes for CASSLEPEGETQYF.